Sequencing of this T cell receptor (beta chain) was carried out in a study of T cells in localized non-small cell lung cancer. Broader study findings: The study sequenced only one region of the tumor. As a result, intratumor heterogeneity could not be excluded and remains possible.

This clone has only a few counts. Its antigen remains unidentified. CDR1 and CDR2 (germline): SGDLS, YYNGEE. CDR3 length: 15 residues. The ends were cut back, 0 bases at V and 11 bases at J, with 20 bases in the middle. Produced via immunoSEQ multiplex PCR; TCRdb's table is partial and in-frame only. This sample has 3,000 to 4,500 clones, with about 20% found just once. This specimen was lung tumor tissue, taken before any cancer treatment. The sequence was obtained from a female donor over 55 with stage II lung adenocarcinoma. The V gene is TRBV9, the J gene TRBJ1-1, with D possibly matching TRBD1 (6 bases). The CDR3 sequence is CASSVERDNSHLAFF. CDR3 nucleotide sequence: TGTGCCAGCAGCGTAGAGAGGGACAACAGCCACTTGGCTTTCTTT.